This T cell receptor beta chain was recorded in a study of post-analysis software for immune sequencing data. Study-wide results and caveats: Patients carried roughly 5 TRBV segments more frequently than controls did, and TRBV5-6, TRBV5-1 and TRBV20-1 were among them. The normalized Chao1 diversity of multiple sclerosis patients was significantly lower than that of controls. Batch-mates among the samples co-clustered strongly by F measure.

This CDR3 is built from 21 residues. Per germline, CDR1 SGHNT and CDR2 YENEEA. cDNA libraries for TCR beta contained unique molecular identifiers. TCRdb reprocessed the PCR reads via MiXCR and lists one record per CDR3 protein. The sample yields fewer than 600,000 distinct CDR3 sequences, 45% seen once. For this clonotype: Its target is unknown. Compared with germline, one end of the junction differs, possibly owing to a read error.

This sequence originates from a girl aged 5 to 17 with multiple sclerosis. The sequencing sample was made of blood. V usage is TRBV11-3 and J usage is TRBJ2-1, with 11 nucleotides matching TRBD2. The CDR3 nucleotides are TGTGCCAGCCGCTTAGATATACTAGCGGGGGAGCTGGTAAGCTCCTACAATGAGCAGTTCTTC. This gives the protein CASRLDILAGELVSSYNEQFF.